The clone carrying this T cell receptor beta chain occurred a few times. Its cognate antigen is unknown. The junction shows a germline mismatch at one end, possibly a read error. This sample was included in a study of blood T cells in healthy people across ages. It was with a sample-barcoded 5' primer and a J-beta primer mix that a second PCR of roughly 7 to 12 cycles was run. Each of the cDNA molecules was tagged by a template-switch adaptor with 12 random nucleotides. A single record per CDR3 protein comes from TCRdb applying MiXCR to the 5' RACE reads. The repertoire consists of some 690,000 distinct CDR3 sequences, with approximately 22% occurring once and the leading ten covering 22%. The study's findings and limits: TCR beta diversity per million T cells fell roughly linearly with age.

The sequencing input was blood. This sequence was found in a man in his 70s in good health.

The CDR3 here is CASSVEGGF. The CDR3 bases are TGTGCCAGCAGCGTAGAGGGCGGCTTC. The rearrangement links TRBV9 to TRBJ1-2; D gene uncertain. The germline V gene encodes CDR1 SGDLS and CDR2 YYNGEE. The length of the CDR3 is 9 residues.